This is a list of T cell receptor beta chains from one sample in a study of vaccination and CD4 T cells after COVID-19. For these TCRs, the target antigens are not known. One entry per CDR3 protein results from TCRdb running MiXCR on the PCR reads. The repertoire consists of about 20,000 distinct CDR3 sequences, with around 52% occurring once and the leading ten covering approximately 9.2%. The sequencing sample was made of CD4+ T cells from blood, cultured in vitro. Receptors were obtained from a human donor who had recovered from COVID-19. CDR3s include the opening cysteine and the closing phenylalanine or tryptophan. The order of the fields is V gene, clone size, D gene, J gene, CDR3 protein, CDR3 DNA. D genes are given only for firm matches. Some rows have no size entry. The others give once, few or many, or a class for an expanded clone.

>TRBV18|.|.|TRBJ1-1
CASSPMTGAMSTEAFF
TGTGCCAGCTCACCCATGACAGGCGCCATGTCCACTGAAGCTTTCTTT
>TRBV7-3|.|.|TRBJ2-1
CASSLDVQGGEQFF
TGTGCCAGCAGCTTAGACGTACAGGGCGGTGAGCAGTTCTTC
>TRBV7-2|.|TRBD1|TRBJ1-4
CASSLGGQGHEKLFF
TGTGCCAGCAGCTTAGGCGGACAGGGCCATGAAAAACTGTTTTTT
>TRBV12-3/TRBV12-4|.|.|TRBJ1-5
CASSTRGGQPQHF
TGTGCCAGCAGTACACGGGGGGGTCAGCCCCAGCATTTT
>TRBV7-8|few|TRBD2|TRBJ2-2
CASSLFLPSGRYTGELFF
TGTGCCAGCAGCTTATTTCTCCCTAGCGGGAGGTACACCGGGGAGCTGTTTTTT
>TRBV7-2|.|.|TRBJ2-7
CASSPRRGPGYEQYF
TGTGCCAGCAGCCCTAGGAGGGGCCCGGGCTACGAGCAGTACTTC
>TRBV15|.|TRBD1|TRBJ2-3
CATSRAPGQGADTQYF
TGTGCCACCAGCAGAGCCCCGGGACAGGGAGCGGATACGCAGTATTTT
>TRBV20-1|few|.|TRBJ1-1
CSARVWGDTEAFF
TGCAGTGCTAGAGTTTGGGGGGACACTGAAGCTTTCTTT
>TRBV19|.|TRBD1|TRBJ1-2
CASSNRGRRYYGYTF
TGTGCCAGTAGTAACAGGGGCCGCAGATACTATGGCTACACCTTC
>TRBV6-5|few|.|TRBJ1-6
CASSYSGVGGSPLHF
TGTGCCAGCAGTTACTCAGGGGTCGGGGGTTCACCCCTCCACTTT
>TRBV7-9|.|TRBD2|TRBJ2-3
CASSLGTSGNTDTQYF
TGTGCCAGCAGCCTGGGGACTAGCGGAAACACAGATACGCAGTATTTT
>TRBV6-5|.|.|TRBJ2-3
CASSSIPGPSTDTQYF
TGTGCCAGCAGTTCCATCCCGGGACCCAGCACAGATACGCAGTATTTT
>TRBV19|.|.|TRBJ1-2
CASSIDEGSNYGYTF
TGTGCCAGTAGTATAGATGAAGGCAGCAACTATGGCTACACCTTC
>TRBV24-1|.|.|TRBJ1-1
CATSPGGGGRYTEAFF
TGTGCCACCAGCCCCGGGGGGGGAGGCCGATACACTGAAGCTTTCTTT
>TRBV2|.|.|TRBJ1-1
CASRQVPTMNTEAFF
TGTGCCAGCAGACAGGTCCCCACCATGAACACTGAAGCTTTCTTT
>TRBV20-1|.|.|TRBJ1-5
CSASKPAGGNQPQHF
TGCAGTGCTAGTAAGCCTGCCGGGGGCAATCAGCCCCAGCATTTT
>TRBV4-2|.|.|TRBJ1-5
CASSQDLARPGNRAAWPQHF
TGTGCCAGCAGCCAAGATCTGGCCCGCCCCGGGAACAGGGCGGCTTGGCCCCAGCATTTT
>TRBV11-2|.|.|TRBJ2-7
CASSHLGGRSSYEQYF
TGTGCCAGCAGTCATCTGGGGGGGCGGTCAAGCTACGAGCAGTACTTC
>TRBV28|.|TRBD1|TRBJ2-3
CASRTGTGGDTDTQYF
TGTGCCAGCAGGACCGGGACAGGGGGAGACACAGATACGCAGTATTTT
>TRBV11-2|.|.|TRBJ1-1
CASSPRLESTEAFF
TGTGCCAGCAGCCCTAGACTGGAGAGCACTGAAGCTTTCTTT
>TRBV7-2|.|.|TRBJ2-3
CASSPGLSTDTQYF
TGTGCCAGCAGCCCCGGACTAAGCACAGATACGCAGTATTTT
>TRBV6-5|.|.|TRBJ2-7
CASISRGSSYEQYF
TGTGCCAGCATTTCTCGAGGGAGCTCCTACGAGCAGTACTTC
>TRBV5-6|.|.|TRBJ1-1
CASSPASTPEAFF
TGTGCCAGCAGCCCGGCCTCGACTCCTGAAGCTTTCTTT
>TRBV27|few|TRBD2|TRBJ2-7
CASSSVTSGYEQYF
TGTGCCAGCAGTTCTGTGACTAGCGGATACGAGCAGTACTTC
>TRBV20-1|.|TRBD1|TRBJ1-2
CSARGTGESGYTF
TGCAGTGCTAGAGGGACAGGGGAGTCTGGCTACACCTTC
>TRBV20-1|few|.|TRBJ2-3
CSAKPTDTQYF
TGCAGTGCTAAACCCACAGATACGCAGTATTTT
>TRBV7-6|few|TRBD1|TRBJ2-3
CASSLRQGSTDTQYF
TGTGCCAGCAGCTTACGACAGGGTAGCACAGATACGCAGTATTTT
>TRBV7-9|.|TRBD2|TRBJ2-1
CASSPRGGLLDEQFF
TGTGCCAGCAGCCCCCGGGGGGGGCTTCTGGATGAGCAGTTCTTC
>TRBV12-5|.|TRBD1|TRBJ1-5
CASGPTLGTDHQPQHF
TGTGCTAGTGGTCCTACGTTAGGGACAGACCATCAGCCCCAGCATTTT
>TRBV19|.|TRBD2|TRBJ2-3
CASSPGGGGTDTQYF
TGTGCCAGTAGTCCGGGGGGGGGCGGCACAGATACGCAGTATTTT
>TRBV12-3/TRBV12-4|few|.|TRBJ1-6
CASSPAGVGSPLHF
TGTGCCAGCAGTCCTGCGGGGGTGGGTTCACCCCTCCACTTT
>TRBV11-3|.|.|TRBJ1-6
CASSLQTSSYNSPLHF
TGTGCCAGCAGCTTACAGACAAGCTCCTATAATTCACCCCTCCACTTT
>TRBV27|.|.|TRBJ2-3
CASSLPSGVSTDTQYF
TGTGCCAGCAGTTTACCCAGCGGCGTTAGCACAGATACGCAGTATTTT
>TRBV20-1|.|TRBD2|TRBJ2-3
CSARTSADTQYF
TGCAGTGCGCGGACTAGCGCAGATACGCAGTATTTT
>TRBV11-3|few|.|TRBJ2-3
CASSSFADTQYF
TGTGCCAGCAGCTCCTTCGCAGATACGCAGTATTTT
>TRBV30|.|.|TRBJ1-1
CAWTGGHGAFF
TGTGCCTGGACCGGGGGCCACGGAGCTTTCTTT
>TRBV6-4|.|.|TRBJ2-3
CASSVRGFTDTQYF
TGTGCCAGCAGCGTCAGGGGCTTCACAGATACGCAGTATTTT
>TRBV19|.|.|TRBJ1-1
CASNLGQNTEAFF
TGTGCCAGTAATTTAGGACAGAACACTGAAGCTTTCTTT
>TRBV25-1|few|TRBD1|TRBJ1-2
CASSPQGAYYGYTF
TGTGCCAGCAGTCCACAGGGGGCATACTATGGCTACACCTTC
>TRBV20-1|.|TRBD2|TRBJ2-1
CSARAGTSGYNEQFF
TGCAGTGCTAGAGCCGGGACTAGCGGATACAATGAGCAGTTCTTC
>TRBV10-3|few|.|TRBJ2-5
CATKDIAVETQYF
TGTGCCACCAAAGACATAGCCGTAGAGACCCAGTACTTC
>TRBV12-3/TRBV12-4|once|TRBD1|TRBJ1-5
CTSRRTGGFNQPQHF
TGTACCAGCAGGCGGACAGGGGGCTTCAATCAGCCCCAGCATTTT